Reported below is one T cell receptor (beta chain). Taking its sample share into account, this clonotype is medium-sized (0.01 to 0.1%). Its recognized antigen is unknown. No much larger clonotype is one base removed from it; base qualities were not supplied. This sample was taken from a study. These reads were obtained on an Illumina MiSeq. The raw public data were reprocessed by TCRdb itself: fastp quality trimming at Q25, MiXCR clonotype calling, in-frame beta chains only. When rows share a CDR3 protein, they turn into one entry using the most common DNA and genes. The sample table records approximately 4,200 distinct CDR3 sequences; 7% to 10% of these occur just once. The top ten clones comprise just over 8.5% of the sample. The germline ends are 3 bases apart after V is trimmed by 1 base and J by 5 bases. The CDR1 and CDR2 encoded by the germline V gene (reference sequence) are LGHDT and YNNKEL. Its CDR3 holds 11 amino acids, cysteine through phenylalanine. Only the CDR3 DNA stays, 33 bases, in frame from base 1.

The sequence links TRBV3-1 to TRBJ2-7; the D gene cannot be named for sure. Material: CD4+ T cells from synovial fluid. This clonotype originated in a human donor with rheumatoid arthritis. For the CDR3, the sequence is CASSQGHEQYF. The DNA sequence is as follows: TGTGCCAGCAGCCAAGGACACGAGCAGTACTTC.